This TCR beta chain comes out of a study of tumor-infiltrating lymphocytes in primary liver carcinoma. Study-wide results and limits: Significantly greater top-250-clone fractions characterized tumors relative to blood (p = 0.039).

Blood RNA originated from unsorted whole blood, with germline DNA additionally extracted. A primer matching the constant region was used to make TCR beta cDNA from about 500 ng of total RNA. Amplification in three nested multiplex PCR rounds with slightly modified ARM-PCR gave rise to TCR beta libraries. Both of the initial two PCR rounds ran for around 9 cycles and employed TRBV1-TRBV30 forward primers alongside a C-beta reverse primer. In TCRdb, the multiplex PCR reads were re-called with MiXCR into one record per CDR3 protein. This table has just over 300,000 distinct CDR3 sequences, almost 60% appearing once. This clonotype showed up just once. Its specificity is unknown. At one end, the junction sequence differs from germline, possibly due to a read error. The CDR3 consists of 16 residues. CDR1 and CDR2 from the germline V gene are MNHEY and SVGAGI.

This sequence was found in a woman in her thirties with primary liver carcinoma and hepatitis B virus infection. This chain uses TRBV6-5 with TRBJ2-1, with TRBD2 matching over 13 bases. Sequencing used peripheral blood. Written as DNA, the CDR3 is TGTGCCAGGAGTCTCCGGACTAGCGGGGGCTACAATGAGCAGTCCTTC. Protein product: CARSLRTSGGYNEQSF.